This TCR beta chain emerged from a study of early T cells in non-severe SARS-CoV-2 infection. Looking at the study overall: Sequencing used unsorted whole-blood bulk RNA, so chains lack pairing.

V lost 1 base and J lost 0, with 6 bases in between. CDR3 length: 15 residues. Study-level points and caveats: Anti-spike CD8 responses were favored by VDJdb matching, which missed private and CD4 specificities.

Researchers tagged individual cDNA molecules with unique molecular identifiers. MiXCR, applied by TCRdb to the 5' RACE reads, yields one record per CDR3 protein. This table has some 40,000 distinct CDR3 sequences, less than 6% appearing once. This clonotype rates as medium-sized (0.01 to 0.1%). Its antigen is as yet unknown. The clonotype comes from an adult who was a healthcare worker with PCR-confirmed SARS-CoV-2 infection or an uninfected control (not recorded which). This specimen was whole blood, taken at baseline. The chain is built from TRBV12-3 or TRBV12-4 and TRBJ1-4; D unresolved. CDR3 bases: TGTGCCAGCAGTTTAGAGTTTGCAACTAATGAAAAACTGTTTTTT. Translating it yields CASSLEFATNEKLFF.